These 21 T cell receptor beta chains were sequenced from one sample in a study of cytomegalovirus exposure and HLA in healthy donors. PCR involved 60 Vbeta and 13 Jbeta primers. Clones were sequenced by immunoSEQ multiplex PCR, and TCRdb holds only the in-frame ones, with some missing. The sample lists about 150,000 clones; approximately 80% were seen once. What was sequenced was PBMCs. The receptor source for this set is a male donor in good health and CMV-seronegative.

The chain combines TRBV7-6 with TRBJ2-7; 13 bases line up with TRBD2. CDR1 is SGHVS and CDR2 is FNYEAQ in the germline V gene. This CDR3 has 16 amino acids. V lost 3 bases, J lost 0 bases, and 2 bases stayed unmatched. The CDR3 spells CASSLGLAGSSYEQYF. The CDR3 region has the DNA TGTGCCAGCAGCTTGGGACTAGCGGGGAGCTCCTACGAGCAGTACTTC.

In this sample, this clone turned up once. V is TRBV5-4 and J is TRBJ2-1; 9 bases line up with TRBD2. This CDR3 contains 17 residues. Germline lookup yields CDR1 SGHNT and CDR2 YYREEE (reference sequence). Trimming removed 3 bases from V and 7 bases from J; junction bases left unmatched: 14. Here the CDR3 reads CASSSFLAGRWGNEQFF. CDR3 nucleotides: TGTGCCAGCAGCTCCTTCCTAGCGGGACGTTGGGGGAATGAGCAGTTCTTC.

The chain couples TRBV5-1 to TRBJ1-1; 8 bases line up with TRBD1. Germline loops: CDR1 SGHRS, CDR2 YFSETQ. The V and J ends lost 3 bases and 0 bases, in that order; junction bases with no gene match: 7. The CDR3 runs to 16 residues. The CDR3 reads CASSSGQGVMNTEAFF. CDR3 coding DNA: TGCGCCAGCAGCTCCGGACAGGGAGTCATGAACACTGAAGCTTTCTTT.

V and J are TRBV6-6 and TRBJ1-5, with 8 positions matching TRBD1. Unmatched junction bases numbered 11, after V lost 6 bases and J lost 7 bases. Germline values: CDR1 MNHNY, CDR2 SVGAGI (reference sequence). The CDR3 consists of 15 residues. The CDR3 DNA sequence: TGTGCCAGCAGGGGTTTAGCAGGGGGCGGCCAGCCCCAGCATTTT. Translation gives CASRGLAGGGQPQHF.

Written as DNA, the CDR3 is TGTGCCAGCAGCGTCGGTTTGACTAGCGTCTACACAGATACGCAGTATTTT. Translation gives CASSVGLTSVYTDTQYF. V and J are TRBV9 and TRBJ2-3; 8 nucleotides line up with TRBD2. Germline CDR1 and CDR2: SGDLS and YYNGEE. V gave up 2 bases and J gave up 2 bases; unmatched junction bases: 10. This CDR3 has 17 amino acids.

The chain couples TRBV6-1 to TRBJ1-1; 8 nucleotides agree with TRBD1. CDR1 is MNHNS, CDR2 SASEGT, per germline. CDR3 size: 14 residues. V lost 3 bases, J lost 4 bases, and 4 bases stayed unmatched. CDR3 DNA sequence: TGTGCCAGCAGTGAGAGGACAGGGATCACTGAAGCTTTCTTT. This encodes CASSERTGITEAFF.

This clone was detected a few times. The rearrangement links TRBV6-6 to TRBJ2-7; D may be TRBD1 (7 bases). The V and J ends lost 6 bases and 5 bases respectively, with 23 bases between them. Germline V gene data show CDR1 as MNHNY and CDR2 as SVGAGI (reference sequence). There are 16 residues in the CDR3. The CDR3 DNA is TGTGCCAGCAGCCATATCCTACAGGGGCCGGGAGACGAGCAGTACTTC. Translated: CASSHILQGPGDEQYF.

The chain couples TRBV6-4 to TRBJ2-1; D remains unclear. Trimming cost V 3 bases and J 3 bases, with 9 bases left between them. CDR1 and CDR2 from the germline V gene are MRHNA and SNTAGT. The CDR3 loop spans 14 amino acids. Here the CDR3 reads CASSEALGYNEQFF. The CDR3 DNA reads TGTGCCAGCAGTGAGGCTCTAGGCTACAATGAGCAGTTCTTC.

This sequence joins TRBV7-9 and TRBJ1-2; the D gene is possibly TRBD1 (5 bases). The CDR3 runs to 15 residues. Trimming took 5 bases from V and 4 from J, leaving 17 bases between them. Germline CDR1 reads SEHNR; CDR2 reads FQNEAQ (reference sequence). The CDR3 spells CASSTILEGVYGYTF. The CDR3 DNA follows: TGTGCCAGCAGCACAATTCTAGAAGGGGTCTATGGCTACACCTTC.

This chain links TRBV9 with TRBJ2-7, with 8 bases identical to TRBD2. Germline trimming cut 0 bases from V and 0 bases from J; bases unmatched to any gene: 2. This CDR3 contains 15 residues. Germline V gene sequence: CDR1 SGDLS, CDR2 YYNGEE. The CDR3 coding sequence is TGTGCCAGCAGCGTAGGTAGCGGGAACTCCTACGAGCAGTACTTC. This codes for CASSVGSGNSYEQYF.

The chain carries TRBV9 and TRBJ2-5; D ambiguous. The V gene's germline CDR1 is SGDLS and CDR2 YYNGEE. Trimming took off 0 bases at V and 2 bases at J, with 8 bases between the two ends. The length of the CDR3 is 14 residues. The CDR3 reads CASSVGVAQETQYF. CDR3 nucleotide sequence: TGTGCCAGCAGCGTAGGGGTAGCACAAGAGACCCAGTACTTC.

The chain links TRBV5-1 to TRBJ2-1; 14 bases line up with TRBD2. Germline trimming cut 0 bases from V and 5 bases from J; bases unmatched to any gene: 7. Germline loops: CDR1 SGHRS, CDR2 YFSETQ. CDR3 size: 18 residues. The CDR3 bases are TGCGCCAGCAGCTTGGGTCCGGGACTAGCGGGAGCTAACAATGAGCAGTTCTTC. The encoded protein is CASSLGPGLAGANNEQFF.

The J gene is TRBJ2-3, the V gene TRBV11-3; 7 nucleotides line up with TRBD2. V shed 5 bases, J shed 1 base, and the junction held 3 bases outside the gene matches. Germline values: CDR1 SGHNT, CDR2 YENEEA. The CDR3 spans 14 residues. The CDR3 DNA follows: TGTGCCAGCAGCCCAACTAGCGGCACAGATACGCAGTATTTT. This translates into CASSPTSGTDTQYF.

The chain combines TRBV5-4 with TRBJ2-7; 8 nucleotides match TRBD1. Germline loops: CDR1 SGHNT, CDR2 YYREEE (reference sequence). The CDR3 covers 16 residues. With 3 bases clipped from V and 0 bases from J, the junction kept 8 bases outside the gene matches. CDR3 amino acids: CASSSPPTGASYEQYF. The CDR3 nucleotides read TGTGCCAGCAGCTCACCACCGACAGGGGCCTCCTACGAGCAGTACTTC.

CDR3 sequence: CASSLPGQGVKVCSNQPQHF. CDR3 sequence (DNA): TGCGCCAGCAGCTTGCCCGGACAGGGAGTTAAGGTTTGTAGCAATCAGCCCCAGCATTTT. The V and J genes are TRBV5-1 and TRBJ1-5; 8 nucleotides align to TRBD1. Germline V gene lookup returns CDR1 SGHRS and CDR2 YFSETQ. CDR3 length: 20 residues. V was pared by 1 base and J by 0 bases, with 15 bases of the junction left unmatched.

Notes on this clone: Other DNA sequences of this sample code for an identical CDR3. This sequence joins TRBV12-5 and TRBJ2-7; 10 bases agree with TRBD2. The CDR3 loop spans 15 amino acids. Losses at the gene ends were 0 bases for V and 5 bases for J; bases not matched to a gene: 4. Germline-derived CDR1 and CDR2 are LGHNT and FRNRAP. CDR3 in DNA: TGTGCTAGTGGTTTGGTACTAGCGGGGACTGACGAGCAGTACTTC. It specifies CASGLVLAGTDEQYF.

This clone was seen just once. CDR3 DNA: TGTGCCAGCAGCGGGGGGAGGAGCTCCTACGAGCAGTACTTC. This translates into CASSGGRSSYEQYF. The rearrangement uses TRBV13 and TRBJ2-7; TRBD2 is a possible D gene (6 bases). The CDR3 is made up of 14 amino acids. Deletions cut 5 bases from V and 0 bases from J, with 11 bases between. Germline V gene sequence: CDR1 PRHDT, CDR2 FYEKMQ (reference sequence).

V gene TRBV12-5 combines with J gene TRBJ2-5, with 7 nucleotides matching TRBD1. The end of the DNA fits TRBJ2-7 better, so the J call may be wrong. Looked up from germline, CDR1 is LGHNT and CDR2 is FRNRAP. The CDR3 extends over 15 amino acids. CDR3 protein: CASGLSDRDSYEQYF. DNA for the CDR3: TGTGCTAGTGGTTTGAGCGACAGGGACTCCTACGAGCAGTACTTC.

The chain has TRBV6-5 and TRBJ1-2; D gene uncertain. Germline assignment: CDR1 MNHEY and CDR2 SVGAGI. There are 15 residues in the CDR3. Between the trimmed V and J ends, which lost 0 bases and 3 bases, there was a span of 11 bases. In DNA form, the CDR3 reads TGTGCCAGCAGTTACTCGTGGGCAGCCTACTATGGCTACACCTTC. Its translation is CASSYSWAAYYGYTF.

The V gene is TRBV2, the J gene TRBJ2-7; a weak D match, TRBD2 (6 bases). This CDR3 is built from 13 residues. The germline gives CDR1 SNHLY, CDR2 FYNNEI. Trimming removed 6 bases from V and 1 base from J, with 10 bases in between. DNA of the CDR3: TGTGCCAGCAGCCGGGGGTCTTCCTACGAGCAGTACTTC. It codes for CASSRGSSYEQYF.

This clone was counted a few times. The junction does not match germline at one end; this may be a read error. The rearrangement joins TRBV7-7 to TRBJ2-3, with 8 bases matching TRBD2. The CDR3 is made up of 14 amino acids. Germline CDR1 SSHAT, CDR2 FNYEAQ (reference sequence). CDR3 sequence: CASSAGGSTDTQYF. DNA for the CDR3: TGTGCTAGCAGCGCGGGGGGCTCCACAGATACGCAGTATTTT.